Presented here are 3 T cell receptor beta chains from one specimen sequenced in a study of T cells in Graves' hyperthyroidism and ophthalmopathy. TCR beta CDR3 region amplification was performed from RNA transcripts. HTBI primers drove first-round RT-PCR of the TCR CDR3. From the multiplex PCR reads, TCRdb called clonotypes with MiXCR, one entry per CDR3 protein. The sample shows roughly 500,000 distinct CDR3 sequences, around 14% of them seen only once. Material for sequencing was blood. These receptors were obtained from a woman younger than 45 with Graves' hyperthyroidism that later progressed to Graves' ophthalmopathy.

This clonotype was picked up a small number of times. The V gene is TRBV30, the J gene TRBJ1-2, with TRBD1 matching 8 bases. The CDR3 length is 15 residues. Germline V CDR1 and CDR2: GTSNPN, SVGIG (reference sequence). The ends lost 1 base at V and 8 bases at J; junction bases unmatched: 12. CDR3 DNA sequence: TGTGCCTGGAGTGCGACTTTCGGACAGGGTGCGGGCTACACCTTC. This gives the protein CAWSATFGQGAGYTF.

There are many counts of this clonotype. The V call is TRBV6-1, the J call TRBJ2-1, with 9 bases aligning to TRBD2. Unmatched junction bases numbered 14, after V lost 6 bases and J lost 8 bases. Germline CDR1 reads MNHNS; CDR2 reads SASEGT. The CDR3 runs to 16 residues. CDR3 sequence: CASSLDPLAGAHEQFF. The CDR3 DNA is TGTGCCAGCAGCCTAGATCCTTTAGCGGGAGCGCATGAGCAGTTCTTC.

This clonotype has just a few counts. The genes are TRBV20-1 and TRBJ2-7, with D unresolved. CDR1 is DFQATT, CDR2 SNEGSKA, per germline (reference sequence). CDR3 length: 13 amino acids. V lost 6 bases, J lost 0 bases, and 12 bases lay in between. The CDR3 region has the DNA TGCAGTGCACCCTATCAGAGCTCCTACGAGCAGTACTTC. This gives the protein CSAPYQSSYEQYF.